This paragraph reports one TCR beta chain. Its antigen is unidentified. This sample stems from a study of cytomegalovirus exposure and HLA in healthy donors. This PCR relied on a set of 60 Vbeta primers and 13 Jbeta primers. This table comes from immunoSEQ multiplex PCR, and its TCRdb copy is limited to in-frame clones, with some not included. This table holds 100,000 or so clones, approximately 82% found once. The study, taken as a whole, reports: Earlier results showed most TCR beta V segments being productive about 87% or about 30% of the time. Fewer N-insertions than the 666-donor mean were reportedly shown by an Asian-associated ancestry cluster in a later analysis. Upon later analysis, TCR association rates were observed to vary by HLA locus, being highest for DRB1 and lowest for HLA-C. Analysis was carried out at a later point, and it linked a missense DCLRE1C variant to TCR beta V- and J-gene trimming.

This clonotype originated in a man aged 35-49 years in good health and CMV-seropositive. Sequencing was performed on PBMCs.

The CDR3: CASRFRDTYNEQFF. The CDR3 DNA is TGCGCCAGCAGATTCCGGGACACATACAATGAGCAGTTCTTC. The chain couples TRBV5-1 to TRBJ2-1; TRBD1 might be the D (6 bases). Germline V gene data show CDR1 as SGHRS and CDR2 as YFSETQ. V lost 5 bases, J lost 4 bases, and 13 bases lay in between. The CDR3 contains 14 residues.